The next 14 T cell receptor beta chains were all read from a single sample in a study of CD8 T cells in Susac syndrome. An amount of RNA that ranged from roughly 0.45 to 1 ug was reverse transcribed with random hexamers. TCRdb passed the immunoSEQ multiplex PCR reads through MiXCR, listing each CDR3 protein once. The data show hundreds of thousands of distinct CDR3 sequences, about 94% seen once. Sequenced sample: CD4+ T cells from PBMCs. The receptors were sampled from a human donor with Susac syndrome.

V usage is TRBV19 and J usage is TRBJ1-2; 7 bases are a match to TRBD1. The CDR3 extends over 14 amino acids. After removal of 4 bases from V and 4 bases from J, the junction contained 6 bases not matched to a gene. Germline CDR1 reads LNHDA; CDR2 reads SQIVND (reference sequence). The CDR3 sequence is CASSTPGQPYGYTF. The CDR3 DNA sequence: TGTGCCAGTAGTACCCCGGGACAGCCCTATGGCTACACCTTC.

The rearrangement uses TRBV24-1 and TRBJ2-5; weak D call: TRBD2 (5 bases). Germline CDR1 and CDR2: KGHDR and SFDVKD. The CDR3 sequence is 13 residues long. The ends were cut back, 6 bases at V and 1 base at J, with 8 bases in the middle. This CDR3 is CATSLAGQETQYF. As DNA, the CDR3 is TGTGCCACCAGTCTGGCGGGCCAAGAGACCCAGTACTTC.

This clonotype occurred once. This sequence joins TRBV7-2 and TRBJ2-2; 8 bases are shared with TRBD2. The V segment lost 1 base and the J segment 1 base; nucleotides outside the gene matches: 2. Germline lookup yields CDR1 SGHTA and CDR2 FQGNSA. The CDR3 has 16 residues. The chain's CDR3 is CASSLVAGGNTGELFF. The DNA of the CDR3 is TGTGCCAGCAGCTTAGTCGCGGGGGGGAACACCGGGGAGCTGTTTTTT.

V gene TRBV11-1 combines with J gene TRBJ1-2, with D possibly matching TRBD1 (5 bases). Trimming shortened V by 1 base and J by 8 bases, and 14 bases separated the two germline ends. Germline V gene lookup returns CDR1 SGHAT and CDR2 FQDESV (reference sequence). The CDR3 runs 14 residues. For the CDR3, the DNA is TGTGCCAGCAGCTTAGGGGGGACCCCAACGGGCTACACCTTC. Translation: CASSLGGTPTGYTF.

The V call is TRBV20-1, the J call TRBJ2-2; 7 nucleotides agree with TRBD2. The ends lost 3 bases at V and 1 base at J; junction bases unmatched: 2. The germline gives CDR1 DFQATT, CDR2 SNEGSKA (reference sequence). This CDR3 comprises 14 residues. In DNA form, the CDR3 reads TGCAGTGCTAGGGGCGGGGGGAACACCGGGGAGCTGTTTTTT. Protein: CSARGGGNTGELFF.

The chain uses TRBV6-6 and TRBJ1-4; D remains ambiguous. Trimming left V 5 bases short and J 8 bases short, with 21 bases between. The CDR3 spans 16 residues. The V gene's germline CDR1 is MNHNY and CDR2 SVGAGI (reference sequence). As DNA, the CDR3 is TGTGCCAGCAGTACACCACTTGACGGAGTTGGCGAAAAACTGTTTTTT. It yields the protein CASSTPLDGVGEKLFF.

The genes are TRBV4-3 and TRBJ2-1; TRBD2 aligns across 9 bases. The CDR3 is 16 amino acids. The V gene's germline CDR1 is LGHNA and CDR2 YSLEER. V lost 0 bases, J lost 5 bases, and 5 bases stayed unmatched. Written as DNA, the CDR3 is TGCGCCAGCAGCCAAGATAGAGCGGGGGGCAACAATGAGCAGTTCTTC. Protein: CASSQDRAGGNNEQFF.

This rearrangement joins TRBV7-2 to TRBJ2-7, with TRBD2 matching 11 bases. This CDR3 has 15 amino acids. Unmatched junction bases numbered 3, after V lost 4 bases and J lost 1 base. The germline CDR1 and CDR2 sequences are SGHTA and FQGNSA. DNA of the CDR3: TGTGCCAGCAGCTCTAGCGGGGGGCGATCCTACGAGCAGTACTTC. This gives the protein CASSSSGGRSYEQYF.

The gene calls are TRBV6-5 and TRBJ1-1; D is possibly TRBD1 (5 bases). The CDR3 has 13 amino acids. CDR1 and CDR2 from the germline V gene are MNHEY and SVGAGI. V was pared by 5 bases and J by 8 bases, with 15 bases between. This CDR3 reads CASSTPGYGEAFF. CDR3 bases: TGTGCCAGCAGTACCCCAGGGTACGGGGAAGCTTTCTTT.

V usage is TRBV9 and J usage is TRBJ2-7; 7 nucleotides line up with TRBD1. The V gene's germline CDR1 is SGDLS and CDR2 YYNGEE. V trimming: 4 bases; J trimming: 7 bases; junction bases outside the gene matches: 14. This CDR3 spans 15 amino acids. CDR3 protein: CASSTRQGSFTEQYF. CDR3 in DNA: TGTGCCAGCAGCACGCGACAGGGTTCGTTTACGGAGCAGTACTTC.

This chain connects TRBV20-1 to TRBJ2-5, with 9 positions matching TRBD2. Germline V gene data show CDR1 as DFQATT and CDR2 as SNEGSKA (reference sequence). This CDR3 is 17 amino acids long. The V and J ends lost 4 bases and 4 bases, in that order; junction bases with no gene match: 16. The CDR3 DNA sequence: TGCAGTGCTACCCACTTTAGCGGGGGTACCCTGGGAGAGACCCAGTACTTC. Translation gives CSATHFSGGTLGETQYF.

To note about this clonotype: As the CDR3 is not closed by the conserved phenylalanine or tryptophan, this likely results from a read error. The CDR3, as DNA: TGTGCCAGCTCACCTCAGGGAGGCAATCAGCCCCAGCATCTT. It translates to CASSPQGGNQPQHL. This sequence joins TRBV18 and TRBJ1-5; TRBD1 might be the D (5 bases). CDR3 size: 14 residues. The V end was cut by 3 bases, the J end by 2 bases, with 8 bases between. Per germline, CDR1 KGHSH and CDR2 LQKENI.

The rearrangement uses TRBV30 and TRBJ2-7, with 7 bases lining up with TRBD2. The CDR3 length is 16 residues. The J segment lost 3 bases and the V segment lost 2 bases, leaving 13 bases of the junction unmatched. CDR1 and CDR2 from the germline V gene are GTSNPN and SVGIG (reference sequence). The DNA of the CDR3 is TGTGCCTGGAGTCCAGAGGGGAGGGTCCGGAGCTACGAGCAGTACTTC. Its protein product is CAWSPEGRVRSYEQYF.

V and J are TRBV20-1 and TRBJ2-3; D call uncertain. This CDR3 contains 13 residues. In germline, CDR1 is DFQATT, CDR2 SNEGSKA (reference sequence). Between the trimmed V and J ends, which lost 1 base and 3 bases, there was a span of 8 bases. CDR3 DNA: TGCAGTGCTAGAGCGGCAGCTACAGATACGCAGTATTTT. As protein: CSARAAATDTQYF.